This T cell receptor beta chain was sequenced for a study of control samples from healthy donors and cancer patients. Deletions cut 4 bases from V and 0 bases from J, with 12 bases between. The CDR3 has 15 amino acids. The germline CDR1 and CDR2 sequences are LNHDA and SQIVND (reference sequence). Profiled with immunoSEQ multiplex PCR; TCRdb holds only in-frame clones, not every one. The sample lists 200,000 to 250,000 clones, just under 95% occurring once. This rearrangement joins TRBV19 to TRBJ1-1; TRBD1 is a possible D gene (5 bases). What was sequenced was blood. The TCR was taken from a man aged 45-65 years in good health. The CDR3 sequence: CASSTRRGMNTEAFF. The CDR3 DNA is TGTGCCAGTAGTACCCGACGGGGGATGAACACTGAAGCTTTCTTT.